These T cell receptor beta chains were read from a single sample in a study of radiotherapy plus CTLA-4 blockade in lung cancer. Repertoires were generated with immunoSEQ multiplex PCR, while TCRdb's copy carries only in-frame clones and drops some. The sample comprises approximately 60,000 clones, approximately 80% of which are singletons, and approximately 4.4% rests with the top ten. This material consisted of peripheral blood, taken from a patient treated with radiotherapy plus ipilimumab. The receptors here all came from a human donor with non-small cell lung cancer who had a complete response to radiotherapy plus ipilimumab. CDR3s include the opening cysteine and the closing phenylalanine or tryptophan. A D gene is named only where the DNA matches it firmly. Not all rows give a size; the values are once, few, many and, for expanded clones, a class.

size: .
V: TRBV4-3
J: TRBJ1-2
D: .
CDR3: CASSQDPGSPYYGYTF
DNA: TGCGCCAGCAGCCAAGATCCGGGATCTCCTTACTATGGCTACACCTTC

size: .
V: TRBV11-3
J: TRBJ2-1
D: TRBD1
CDR3: CASSQGARQGGDEQFF
DNA: TGTGCCAGCAGCCAGGGCGCGCGACAGGGTGGCGATGAGCAGTTCTTC

size: .
V: TRBV18
J: TRBJ2-2
D: .
CDR3: CASSPLETGELFF
DNA: TGTGCCAGCTCACCTTTGGAGACCGGGGAGCTGTTTTTT

size: .
V: TRBV4-3
J: TRBJ1-5
D: .
CDR3: CASSQELVGNQPQHF
DNA: TGCGCCAGCAGCCAAGAGCTGGTGGGCAATCAGCCCCAGCATTTT

size: .
V: TRBV19
J: TRBJ2-1
D: .
CDR3: CASSMPRSNEQFF
DNA: TGTGCCAGTAGTATGCCCAGGAGCAATGAGCAGTTCTTC

size: .
V: TRBV19
J: TRBJ1-1
D: .
CDR3: CASLLTFQNTEAFF
DNA: TGTGCCAGTCTACTAACCTTCCAGAACACTGAAGCTTTCTTT

size: .
V: TRBV19
J: TRBJ1-2
D: TRBD1
CDR3: CASRGRGQANYGYTF
DNA: TGTGCCAGTAGGGGGAGGGGGCAAGCTAACTATGGCTACACCTTC

size: .
V: TRBV27
J: TRBJ1-1
D: TRBD1
CDR3: CASSWTGGTEAFF
DNA: TGTGCCAGCAGTTGGACAGGGGGCACTGAAGCTTTCTTT

size: .
V: TRBV6-5
J: TRBJ1-3
D: .
CDR3: CASHGLISGNTIYF
DNA: TGTGCCAGCCACGGATTGATCTCTGGAAACACCATATATTTT

size: once
V: TRBV5-1
J: TRBJ2-5
D: .
CDR3: CASSLAPAGAQETQYF
DNA: TGCGCCAGCAGCTTGGCCCCTGCAGGGGCCCAAGAGACCCAGTACTTC

size: .
V: TRBV18
J: TRBJ1-2
D: .
CDR3: CASSEGLRKGGYTF
DNA: TGTGCCAGCTCAGAGGGACTCAGAAAGGGGGGCTACACCTTC

size: .
V: TRBV2
J: TRBJ2-5
D: .
CDR3: CASSEESRLQEAQYF
DNA: TGTGCCAGCAGTGAGGAGTCACGGCTTCAAGAGGCCCAGTACTTC

size: .
V: TRBV6-4
J: TRBJ2-2
D: .
CDR3: CASSDSITGSGELFF
DNA: TGTGCCAGCAGTGACTCGATAACGGGTTCCGGGGAGCTGTTTTTT

size: .
V: TRBV4-1
J: TRBJ2-2
D: .
CDR3: CASSQVTYSKNTGELFF
DNA: TGCGCCAGCAGCCAAGTGACTTATTCCAAAAACACCGGGGAGCTGTTTTTT

size: .
V: TRBV6-5
J: TRBJ1-3
D: .
CDR3: CASSYSGGSGNTIYF
DNA: TGTGCCAGCAGTTACTCGGGAGGGTCGGGAAACACCATATATTTT

size: .
V: TRBV7-9
J: TRBJ2-2
D: .
CDR3: CASSLVLGPNTGELFF
DNA: TGTGCCAGCAGCTTAGTGTTGGGTCCGAACACCGGGGAGCTGTTTTTT

size: .
V: TRBV9
J: TRBJ2-2
D: .
CDR3: CASSLRGLGTGELFF
DNA: TGTGCCAGCAGCCTCCGCGGGCTAGGTACCGGGGAGCTGTTTTTT

size: .
V: TRBV27
J: TRBJ2-3
D: TRBD2
CDR3: CASSWTSGSDTQYF
DNA: TGTGCCAGCAGTTGGACTAGCGGGTCAGATACGCAGTATTTT

size: .
V: TRBV30
J: TRBJ1-2
D: .
CDR3: CAWSAMTASYGYTF
DNA: TGTGCCTGGTCGGCCATGACAGCAAGCTATGGCTACACCTTC

size: .
V: TRBV6-5
J: TRBJ2-2
D: TRBD1
CDR3: CASSYSTGGYTGELFF
DNA: TGTGCCAGCAGTTACTCTACAGGGGGGTACACCGGGGAGCTGTTTTTT

size: .
V: TRBV30
J: TRBJ2-6
D: TRBD1
CDR3: CAWSTYRGPGANVLTF
DNA: TGTGCCTGGAGTACCTACAGGGGGCCCGGGGCCAACGTCCTGACTTTC

size: .
V: TRBV19
J: TRBJ2-1
D: .
CDR3: CASSKGLLEVSYNEQFF
DNA: TGTGCCAGTAGTAAAGGGCTCCTAGAAGTCTCCTACAATGAGCAGTTCTTC

size: .
V: TRBV11-3
J: TRBJ2-5
D: .
CDR3: CASSLDGGYQETQYF
DNA: TGTGCCAGCAGCTTAGACGGGGGATACCAAGAGACCCAGTACTTC

size: .
V: TRBV6-6
J: TRBJ1-3
D: .
CDR3: CASSLGAFSGNTIYF
DNA: TGTGCCAGCAGTCTCGGGGCCTTCTCTGGAAACACCATATATTTT

size: .
V: TRBV2
J: TRBJ1-2
D: .
CDR3: CASSRDTYGYTF
DNA: TGTGCCAGCAGCCGGGACACCTATGGCTACACCTTC

size: .
V: TRBV25-1
J: TRBJ1-1
D: TRBD1
CDR3: CASSQGAYTEAFF
DNA: TGTGCCAGCTCGCAGGGGGCATACACTGAAGCTTTCTTT

size: many
V: TRBV7-9
J: TRBJ1-4
D: .
CDR3: CASSFGEKLFF
DNA: TGTGCCAGCAGCTTTGGTGAAAAACTGTTTTTT

size: .
V: TRBV9
J: TRBJ2-5
D: .
CDR3: CASSTMGAAETQYF
DNA: TGTGCCAGCAGTACTATGGGGGCGGCAGAGACCCAGTACTTC

size: once
V: TRBV6-6
J: TRBJ2-3
D: TRBD1
CDR3: CASRWTGLSDTQYF
DNA: TGTGCCAGCAGATGGACAGGATTATCAGATACGCAGTATTTT

size: once
V: TRBV5-5
J: TRBJ1-5
D: .
CDR3: CASSFGHNNQPQHF
DNA: TGTGCCAGCAGCTTCGGACACAACAATCAGCCCCAGCATTTT

size: .
V: TRBV7-7
J: TRBJ2-1
D: .
CDR3: CASSLGASYNEQFF
DNA: TGTGCTAGCAGCTTAGGTGCCAGTTACAATGAGCAGTTCTTC

size: .
V: TRBV19
J: TRBJ1-6
D: TRBD1
CDR3: CASSIDVGTGSSPLHF
DNA: TGTGCCAGTAGTATTGACGTCGGGACAGGGTCTTCACCCCTCCACTTT

size: .
V: TRBV9
J: TRBJ2-7
D: .
CDR3: CASSVAPEGNSYEQYF
DNA: TGTGCCAGCAGCGTAGCCCCGGAAGGGAACTCCTACGAGCAGTACTTC

size: .
V: TRBV5-1
J: TRBJ2-3
D: .
CDR3: CASSLGGIRTDTQYF
DNA: TGCGCCAGCAGCTTGGGAGGAATCCGCACAGATACGCAGTATTTT

size: .
V: TRBV10-2
J: TRBJ1-2
D: TRBD1
CDR3: CASSEGQGRAYGYTF
DNA: TGCGCCAGCAGTGAGGGACAGGGTAGGGCCTATGGCTACACCTTC

size: .
V: TRBV11-2
J: TRBJ2-1
D: TRBD2
CDR3: CASSPRTSGPSYNEQFF
DNA: TGTGCCAGCAGCCCCCGGACTAGCGGACCATCCTACAATGAGCAGTTCTTC

size: .
V: TRBV7-9
J: TRBJ1-4
D: .
CDR3: CASSLGAGAQGEKLFF
DNA: TGTGCCAGCAGCTTAGGGGCCGGGGCGCAGGGTGAAAAACTGTTTTTT

size: .
V: TRBV4-1
J: TRBJ2-7
D: TRBD1
CDR3: CASSQYPGQALDEQYF
DNA: TGCGCCAGCAGCCAATACCCGGGACAGGCCCTCGACGAGCAGTACTTC

size: .
V: TRBV6-5
J: TRBJ1-3
D: .
CDR3: CASSQTGLSGNTIYF
DNA: TGTGCCAGCAGTCAGACAGGTCTCTCTGGAAACACCATATATTTT

size: .
V: TRBV7-2
J: TRBJ2-5
D: TRBD2
CDR3: CASSLATSGGQETQYF
DNA: TGTGCCAGCAGCTTAGCGACTAGCGGAGGCCAAGAGACCCAGTACTTC

size: .
V: TRBV30
J: TRBJ2-1
D: TRBD2
CDR3: CAWSPWTSGRFLDYNEQFF
DNA: TGTGCCTGGAGCCCCTGGACTAGCGGGAGGTTCCTCGATTACAATGAGCAGTTCTTC

size: .
V: TRBV30
J: TRBJ1-5
D: .
CDR3: CAWSRQGNQPQHF
DNA: TGTGCCTGGAGTAGGCAGGGCAATCAGCCCCAGCATTTT

size: .
V: TRBV27
J: TRBJ2-2
D: TRBD1
CDR3: CASSLITGDMANTGELFF
DNA: TGTGCCAGCAGTTTAATCACAGGGGACATGGCGAACACCGGGGAGCTGTTTTTT

size: .
V: TRBV6-1
J: TRBJ2-5
D: .
CDR3: CASSTGLETQYF
DNA: TGTGCCAGCAGTACAGGGCTGGAGACCCAGTACTTC

size: few
V: TRBV27
J: TRBJ1-6
D: TRBD1
CDR3: CASSLRPGQAASPLHF
DNA: TGTGCCAGCAGTTTAAGGCCGGGACAGGCGGCTTCACCCCTCCACTTT

size: .
V: TRBV27
J: TRBJ2-3
D: .
CDR3: CASSLVPGAQTSTDTQYF
DNA: TGTGCCAGCAGTTTGGTTCCGGGGGCCCAGACTAGCACAGATACGCAGTATTTT

size: .
V: TRBV10-2
J: TRBJ2-7
D: TRBD1
CDR3: CASSPDRVYEQYF
DNA: TGCGCCAGCAGCCCGGACAGGGTCTACGAGCAGTACTTC

size: .
V: TRBV6-5
J: TRBJ1-3
D: .
CDR3: CASRPGTEAGNTIYF
DNA: TGTGCCAGCAGGCCCGGGACTGAAGCTGGAAACACCATATATTTT

size: .
V: TRBV7-6
J: TRBJ2-1
D: TRBD2
CDR3: CASSLPLLAGASNEQFF
DNA: TGTGCCAGCAGCTTACCTCTTCTAGCGGGGGCCTCCAATGAGCAGTTCTTC

size: .
V: TRBV6-1
J: TRBJ1-2
D: TRBD1
CDR3: CASTHRGKDGYTF
DNA: TGTGCCAGCACTCACAGGGGGAAGGATGGCTACACCTTC

size: .
V: TRBV27
J: TRBJ1-2
D: .
CDR3: CASSSQKLNYGYTF
DNA: TGTGCCAGCAGTTCTCAGAAGCTAAACTATGGCTACACCTTC

size: .
V: TRBV12-5
J: TRBJ2-3
D: TRBD2
CDR3: CASGPSGGVTDTQYF
DNA: TGTGCTAGTGGTCCTAGCGGGGGGGTAACAGATACGCAGTATTTT

size: .
V: TRBV18
J: TRBJ1-1
D: TRBD1
CDR3: CASSPRGEIHTEAFF
DNA: TGTGCCAGCTCACCCAGGGGGGAGATTCACACTGAAGCTTTCTTT

size: .
V: TRBV5-8
J: TRBJ2-3
D: TRBD2
CDR3: CASSLLRESTDTQYF
DNA: TGTGCCAGCAGCTTGTTGCGGGAGAGTACAGATACGCAGTATTTT

size: .
V: TRBV5-1
J: TRBJ2-3
D: .
CDR3: CASSLDFITTIYF
DNA: TGCGCCAGCAGCTTGGATTTTATAACTACGATCTATTTT